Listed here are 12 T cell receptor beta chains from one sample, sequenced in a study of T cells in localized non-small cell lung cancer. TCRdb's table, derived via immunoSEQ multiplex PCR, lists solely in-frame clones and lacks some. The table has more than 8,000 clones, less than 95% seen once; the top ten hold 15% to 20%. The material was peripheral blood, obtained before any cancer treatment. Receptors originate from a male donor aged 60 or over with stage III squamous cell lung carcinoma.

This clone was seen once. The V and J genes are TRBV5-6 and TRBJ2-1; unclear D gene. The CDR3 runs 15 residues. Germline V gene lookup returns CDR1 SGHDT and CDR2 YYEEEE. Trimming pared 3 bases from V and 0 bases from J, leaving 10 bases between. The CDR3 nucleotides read TGTGCCAGCAGCTCCTCCTTAAGCTCCTACAATGAGCAGTTCTTC. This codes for CASSSSLSSYNEQFF.

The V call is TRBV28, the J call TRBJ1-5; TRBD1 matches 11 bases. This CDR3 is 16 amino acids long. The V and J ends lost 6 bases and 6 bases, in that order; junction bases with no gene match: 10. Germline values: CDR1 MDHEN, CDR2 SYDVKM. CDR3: CASSQRRTGGGQPQHF. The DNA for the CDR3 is TGTGCCAGCAGCCAGCGGCGGACAGGGGGCGGTCAGCCCCAGCATTTT.

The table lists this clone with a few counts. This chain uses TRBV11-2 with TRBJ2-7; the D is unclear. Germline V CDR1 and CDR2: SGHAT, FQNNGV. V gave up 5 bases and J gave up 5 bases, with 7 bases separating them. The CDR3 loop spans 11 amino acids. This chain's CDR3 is CASSLQDEQYF. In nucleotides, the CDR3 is TGTGCCAGCAGCCTCCAGGACGAGCAGTACTTC.

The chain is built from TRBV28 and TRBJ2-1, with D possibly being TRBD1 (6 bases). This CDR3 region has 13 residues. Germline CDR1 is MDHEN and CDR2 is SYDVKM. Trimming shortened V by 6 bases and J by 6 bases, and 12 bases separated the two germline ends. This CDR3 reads CASRKDSPNEQFF. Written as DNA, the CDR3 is TGTGCCAGCAGGAAGGACAGCCCCAATGAGCAGTTCTTC.

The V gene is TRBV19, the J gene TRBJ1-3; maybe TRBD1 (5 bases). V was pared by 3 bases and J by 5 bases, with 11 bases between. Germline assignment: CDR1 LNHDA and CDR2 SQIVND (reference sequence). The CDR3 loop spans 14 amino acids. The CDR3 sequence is CASSIGADRNTIYF. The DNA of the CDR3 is TGTGCCAGTAGTATTGGGGCAGACCGAAACACCATATATTTT.

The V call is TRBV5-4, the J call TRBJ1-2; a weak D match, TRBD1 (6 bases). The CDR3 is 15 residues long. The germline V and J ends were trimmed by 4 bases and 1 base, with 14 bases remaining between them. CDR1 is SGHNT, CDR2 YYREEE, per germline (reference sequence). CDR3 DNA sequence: TGTGCCAGCAGCGATGACAGGAGGGGTAACTATGGCTACACCTTC. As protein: CASSDDRRGNYGYTF.

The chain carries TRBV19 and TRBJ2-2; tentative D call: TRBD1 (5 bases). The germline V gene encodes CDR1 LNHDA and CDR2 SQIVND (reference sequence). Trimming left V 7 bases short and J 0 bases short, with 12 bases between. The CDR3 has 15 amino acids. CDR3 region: CASKVTGANTGELFF. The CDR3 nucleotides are TGTGCCAGTAAGGTTACAGGCGCGAACACCGGGGAGCTGTTTTTT.

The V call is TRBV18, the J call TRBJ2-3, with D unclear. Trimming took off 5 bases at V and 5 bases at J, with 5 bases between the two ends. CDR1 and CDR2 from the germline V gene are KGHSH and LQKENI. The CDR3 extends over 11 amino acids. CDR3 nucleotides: TGTGCCAGCTCAATACTAGATACGCAGTATTTT. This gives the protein CASSILDTQYF. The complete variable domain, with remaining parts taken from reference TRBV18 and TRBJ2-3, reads NAGVMQNPRHLVRRRGQEARLRCSPMKGHSHVYWYRQLPEEGLKFMVYLQKENIIDESGMPKERFSAEFPKEGPSILRIQQVVRGDSAAYFCASSILDTQYFGPGTRLTVL.

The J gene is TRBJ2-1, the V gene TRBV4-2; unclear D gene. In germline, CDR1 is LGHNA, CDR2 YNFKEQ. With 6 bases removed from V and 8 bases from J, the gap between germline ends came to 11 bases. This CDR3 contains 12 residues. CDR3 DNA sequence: TGTGCCAGCAGACACGACACCGATGAGCAGTTCTTC. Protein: CASRHDTDEQFF.

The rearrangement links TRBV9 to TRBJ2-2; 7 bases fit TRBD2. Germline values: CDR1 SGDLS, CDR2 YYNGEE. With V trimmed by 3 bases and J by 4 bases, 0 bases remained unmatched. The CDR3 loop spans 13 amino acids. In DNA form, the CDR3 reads TGTGCCAGCAGCGCGGGGGGCACCGGGGAGCTGTTTTTT. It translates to CASSAGGTGELFF.

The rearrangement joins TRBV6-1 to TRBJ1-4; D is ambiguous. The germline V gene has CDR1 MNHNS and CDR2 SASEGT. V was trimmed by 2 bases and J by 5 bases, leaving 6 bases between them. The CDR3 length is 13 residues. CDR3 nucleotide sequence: TGTGCCAGCAGTGAACGCAGCAATGAAAAACTGTTTTTT. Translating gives CASSERSNEKLFF.

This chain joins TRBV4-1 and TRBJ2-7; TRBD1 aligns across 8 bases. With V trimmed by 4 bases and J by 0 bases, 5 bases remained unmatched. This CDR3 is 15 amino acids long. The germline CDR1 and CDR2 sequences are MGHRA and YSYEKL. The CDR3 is CASSRWTGSSYEQYF. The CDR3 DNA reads TGCGCCAGCAGCCGGTGGACAGGGAGCTCCTACGAGCAGTACTTC.